The 31 T cell receptor beta chains reported below all come from one sample, sequenced in a study of long-term antiretroviral therapy in people with HIV. immunoSEQ v3.0 was run at survey level. The table came from immunoSEQ multiplex PCR; TCRdb's copy has only in-frame clones and leaves some out. The repertoire holds about 28,000 clones, with about 95% as singletons. The sequenced sample was unsorted PBMCs, obtained roughly 6.2 years after starting antiretroviral therapy. These receptors all stem from a man aged 25 to 40 with HIV.

The chain links TRBV5-6 to TRBJ1-2; weak D call: TRBD1 (6 bases). The CDR3 runs 15 residues. V lost 5 bases to trimming and J lost 0 bases, with 14 bases between them. CDR1 is SGHDT, CDR2 YYEEEE, per germline. This CDR3 reads CASRSERTANYGYTF. DNA for the CDR3: TGTGCCAGCAGGTCAGAAAGGACAGCTAACTATGGCTACACCTTC. Using reference TRBV5-6 and TRBJ1-2 for the parts outside the CDR3, the full variable domain is DAGVTQSPTHLIKTRGQQVTLRCSPKSGHDTVSWYQQALGQGPQFIFQYYEEEERQRGNFPDRFSGHQFPNYSSELNVNALLLGDSALYLCASRSERTANYGYTFGSGTRLTVV.

This clone came up a few times. This rearrangement joins TRBV7-9 to TRBJ1-5; tentative D call: TRBD1 (5 bases). The CDR3 is 12 amino acids. The V gene's germline CDR1 is SEHNR and CDR2 FQNEAQ (reference sequence). Trimming removed 4 bases from V and 6 bases from J, with 7 bases in between. The CDR3 here is CASSSDSQPQHF. CDR3 sequence (DNA): TGTGCCAGCAGCTCTGACAGTCAGCCCCAGCATTTT.

The chain has TRBV19 and TRBJ1-5, with D perhaps matching TRBD1 (6 bases). V lost 4 bases and J 7 bases, leaving 11 bases between the germline ends. Germline lookup yields CDR1 LNHDA and CDR2 SQIVND (reference sequence). This CDR3 region has 13 residues. CDR3 sequence: CASSRGRRQPQHF. CDR3 sequence (DNA): TGTGCCAGTAGTAGGGGGCGGCGGCAGCCCCAGCATTTT.

The V and J genes are TRBV5-6 and TRBJ2-7; D might be TRBD2 (6 bases). Germline V CDR1 and CDR2: SGHDT, YYEEEE. The CDR3 spans 14 residues. V lost 1 base and J lost 3, with 11 bases in between. The CDR3 region is CASSLRDGGYEQYF. The CDR3 nucleotides are TGTGCCAGCAGCTTGAGGGACGGGGGCTACGAGCAGTACTTC.

This clone came up once. The chain combines TRBV29-1 with TRBJ2-5, with no clear D. The CDR3 is made up of 12 amino acids. Germline V gene lookup returns CDR1 SQVTM and CDR2 ANQGSEA. CDR3 in amino acids: CSLTVLQETQYF. The DNA for the CDR3 is TGCAGTCTAACAGTGCTACAAGAGACCCAGTACTTC.

V gene TRBV19 combines with J gene TRBJ1-1, with 7 bases lining up with TRBD1. V shed 10 bases and J 2 bases; nucleotides not matched to a gene: 7. The V gene's germline CDR1 is LNHDA and CDR2 SQIVND (reference sequence). The CDR3 is made up of 13 amino acids. CDR3 region: CATRDRVNTEAFF. The CDR3 bases are TGTGCCACTAGGGACAGAGTAAACACTGAAGCTTTCTTT. Combining the CDR3 with reference TRBV19 and TRBJ1-1 gives the whole variable domain DGGITQSPKYLFRKEGQNVTLSCEQNLNHDAMYWYRQDPGQGLRLIYYSQIVNDFQKGDIAEGYSVSREKKESFPLTVTSAQKNPTAFYLCATRDRVNTEAFFGQGTRLTVV.

The rearrangement joins TRBV9 to TRBJ2-5; 8 nucleotides agree with TRBD2. The ends lost 1 base at V and 4 bases at J; junction bases unmatched: 6. This CDR3 has 15 residues. Germline V gives CDR1 SGDLS, CDR2 YYNGEE. This CDR3 reads CASSVKRGGRETQYF. The CDR3 DNA follows: TGTGCCAGCAGCGTAAAACGGGGGGGCCGAGAGACCCAGTACTTC.

This rearrangement joins TRBV7-3 to TRBJ2-1; 7 bases agree with TRBD2. Germline CDR1 reads SGHTA; CDR2 reads FQGTGA. The junction had 10 bases not matched to a gene; V was cut back by 1 base and J by 16 bases. The CDR3 covers 13 residues. CDR3 loop: CASSLNWGGDPFF. The DNA for the CDR3 is TGTGCCAGCAGCTTAAATTGGGGAGGGGACCCCTTCTTC.

This clone was found once. The chain couples TRBV2 to TRBJ2-1, with a tentative D call TRBD2 (6 bases). V shed 5 bases and J shed 0 bases, with 14 bases lying between them. CDR1 SNHLY and CDR2 FYNNEI come from the germline V gene. The length of the CDR3 is 16 residues. The CDR3 coding sequence is TGTGCCAGCAGTAACCCGGGAGTAAACTCCTACAATGAGCAGTTCTTC. Its protein product is CASSNPGVNSYNEQFF.

This chain joins TRBV6-1 and TRBJ2-7; D is possibly TRBD1 or TRBD2 (6 bases each). Trimming stripped 1 base from V and 4 bases from J, with 14 bases between. CDR1 and CDR2 from the germline V gene are MNHNS and SASEGT. The CDR3 is 15 residues long. CDR3: CASSEGSRGGYEQYF. The CDR3 nucleotides read TGTGCCAGCAGTGAAGGGAGCAGGGGAGGATACGAGCAGTACTTC.

This chain uses TRBV7-9 with TRBJ2-3, with D possibly TRBD1 on 6 matching bases. Germline-derived CDR1 and CDR2 are SEHNR and FQNEAQ (reference sequence). V lost 0 bases and J 2 bases, leaving 21 bases between the germline ends. CDR3 length: 19 residues. The CDR3 DNA follows: TGTGCCAGCAGCTTAGCCCTAGGCCGCGGCAGGGGAAACACAGATACGCAGTATTTT. Its protein product is CASSLALGRGRGNTDTQYF.

This chain joins TRBV9 and TRBJ2-3; D possibly corresponds to TRBD2 (7 bases). The CDR3 has 16 residues. Per the germline V gene, CDR1 is SGDLS and CDR2 is YYNGEE. V lost 3 bases to trimming and J lost 0 bases, with 14 bases between them. The CDR3 spells CASSGGGPASTDTQYF. The CDR3 region has the DNA TGTGCCAGCAGCGGGGGGGGGCCCGCTAGCACAGATACGCAGTATTTT.

The V gene is TRBV2, the J gene TRBJ1-5; D is possibly TRBD1 (5 bases). The CDR3 runs to 12 residues. The germline V and J ends were trimmed by 2 bases and 9 bases, with 8 bases remaining between them. Germline lookup yields CDR1 SNHLY and CDR2 FYNNEI. The CDR3 DNA reads as TGTGCCAGCAGTGAACCCCAGGGGCCCCAGCATTTT. Translating it yields CASSEPQGPQHF.

The DNA of the CDR3 is TGTGCCAGCAGTGGACGGACAGGGGAATCCCTAAACACCGGGGAGCTGTTTTTT. It encodes CASSGRTGESLNTGELFF. The V gene is TRBV6-1, the J gene TRBJ2-2; 9 bases are shared with TRBD1. The CDR3 consists of 18 residues. Germline V gene data show CDR1 as MNHNS and CDR2 as SASEGT. Trimming removed 4 bases from V and 2 bases from J; junction bases left unmatched: 11.

This chain's CDR3 is CASSLGQGQTGAQHF. The CDR3 nucleotides read TGTGCCAGCAGCTTAGGTCAGGGACAAACGGGAGCCCAGCATTTT. V and J are TRBV7-6 and TRBJ1-5, with D possibly TRBD1 on 6 matching bases. This CDR3 spans 15 amino acids. Germline CDR1 reads SGHVS; CDR2 reads FNYEAQ. Trimming removed 1 base from V and 11 bases from J, with 18 bases in between.

The chain combines TRBV6-5 with TRBJ2-1; 8 bases align to TRBD2. The CDR3 covers 14 residues. Germline lookup yields CDR1 MNHEY and CDR2 SVGAGI. After removal of 5 bases from V and 12 bases from J, the junction contained 12 bases not matched to a gene. CDR3 protein: CASSVGLAGGGQFF. The DNA of the CDR3 is TGTGCCAGCAGTGTGGGACTGGCGGGGGGCGGGCAGTTCTTC.

The J gene is TRBJ2-7, the V gene TRBV19; TRBD2 matches at 12 bases. The CDR3 length is 15 residues. The V gene end was trimmed by 1 base and the J gene end by 4 bases; junction bases not matched to a gene: 2. The germline V gene has CDR1 LNHDA and CDR2 SQIVND (reference sequence). The CDR3 nucleotides are TGTGCCAGTAGTATAGCGACTAGCGGGAGTTACGAGCAGTACTTC. Its translation is CASSIATSGSYEQYF.

In this sample, this clone turned up once. The rearrangement uses TRBV10-3 and TRBJ1-1; D is unclear. The CDR3 loop spans 18 amino acids. V shed 3 bases and J shed 3 bases, with 23 bases lying between them. Looked up from germline, CDR1 is ENHRY and CDR2 is SYGVKD. The CDR3 is CAISDPSRRIVGDTEAFF. CDR3 sequence (DNA): TGTGCCATCAGTGACCCATCACGGAGAATCGTTGGGGACACTGAAGCTTTCTTT.

The chain links TRBV28 to TRBJ2-7; 7 positions agree with TRBD2. The CDR3 loop spans 16 amino acids. CDR1 is MDHEN, CDR2 SYDVKM, per germline. V lost 7 bases, J lost 4 bases, and 16 bases stayed unmatched. The CDR3 DNA reads TGTGCCAGCACTTCACTACCCGGCGGGAGTAAGTACGAGCAGTACTTC. Residues: CASTSLPGGSKYEQYF.

This chain connects TRBV9 to TRBJ2-2; TRBD2 is a possible D gene (7 bases). The CDR3 loop spans 16 amino acids. Trimming cost V 7 bases and J 4 bases, with 20 bases left between them. The germline gives CDR1 SGDLS, CDR2 YYNGEE. CDR3 coding DNA: TGTGCCAGCTCGAAGACGGGGGGCGAGGTCACCGGGGAGCTGTTTTTT. Protein product: CASSKTGGEVTGELFF.

About this clone itself: In the same sample, other DNA sequences code for this CDR3. V and J are TRBV30 and TRBJ1-1, with D perhaps matching TRBD1 (5 bases). This CDR3 spans 12 amino acids. V was pared by 5 bases and J by 4 bases, with 11 bases between. The germline gives CDR1 GTSNPN, CDR2 SVGIG (reference sequence). For the CDR3, the DNA is TGTGCCTGGGGGGCCGGGTTCACTGAAGCTTTCTTT. Protein: CAWGAGFTEAFF.

This sequence joins TRBV15 and TRBJ1-5; 7 bases are shared with TRBD1. The CDR3 consists of 17 residues. Germline CDR1 LNHNV, CDR2 YYDKDF (reference sequence). J gave up 0 bases and V 1 base, and 6 bases lay outside the gene matches. The CDR3 reads CATSRGTGPYSNQPQHF. CDR3 DNA: TGTGCCACCAGCAGAGGGACAGGCCCCTATAGCAATCAGCCCCAGCATTTT.

The rearrangement uses TRBV6-5 and TRBJ1-1, with 9 bases identical to TRBD1. Germline lookup yields CDR1 MNHEY and CDR2 SVGAGI. The CDR3 is 14 amino acids. V trimming: 7 bases; J trimming: 4 bases; junction bases outside the gene matches: 7. CDR3 DNA sequence: TGTGCCAGCACCCTAGGACAGGGGAGCACTGAAGCTTTCTTT. It encodes CASTLGQGSTEAFF.

The chain links TRBV10-3 to TRBJ1-2; D might be TRBD1 (5 bases). V dropped 0 bases and J dropped 5 bases, with 13 bases sitting between them. This CDR3 is 15 amino acids long. CDR1 ENHRY and CDR2 SYGVKD come from the germline V gene. The CDR3 nucleotides read TGTGCCATCAGTGAGTCAGGGGCCCCGGGGTATGGCTACACCTTC. This translates into CAISESGAPGYGYTF.

The gene calls are TRBV5-1 and TRBJ2-7; D may correspond to TRBD1 or TRBD2 (5 bases each). Germline CDR1 is SGHRS and CDR2 is YFSETQ. The germline V and J ends were trimmed by 3 bases and 2 bases, with 9 bases remaining between them. The CDR3 extends over 13 amino acids. The CDR3 region is CASSSGAAYEQYF. In DNA, the CDR3 is TGCGCCAGCAGCTCCGGGGCCGCCTACGAGCAGTACTTC.

The chain employs TRBV28 and TRBJ1-5, with TRBD1 identical over 8 bases. The CDR3 loop spans 15 amino acids. The junction had 10 bases not matched to a gene; V was cut back by 10 bases and J by 2 bases. Per the germline V gene, CDR1 is MDHEN and CDR2 is SYDVKM. CDR3 DNA: TGTGCCACCACACCGGGACAGGAAGGCAATCAGCCCCAGCATTTT. Its protein is CATTPGQEGNQPQHF.

The gene calls are TRBV2 and TRBJ2-7; D unresolved. Trimming removed 5 bases at V and 1 base at J, with 6 bases between. The CDR3 sequence is 12 residues long. The germline gives CDR1 SNHLY, CDR2 FYNNEI. CDR3 residues: CASSRSSYEQYF. The DNA for the CDR3 is TGTGCCAGCAGTCGTTCTTCCTACGAGCAGTACTTC. Together with reference TRBV2 and TRBJ2-7, the CDR3 gives the full variable domain: EPEVTQTPSHQVTQMGQEVILRCVPISNHLYFYWYRQILGQKVEFLVSFYNNEISEKSEIFDDQFSVERPDGSNFTLKIRSTKLEDSAMYFCASSRSSYEQYFGPGTRLTVT.

The chain combines TRBV5-1 with TRBJ2-7; 9 bases map to TRBD1. The V gene end was trimmed by 1 base and the J gene end by 2 bases; junction bases not matched to a gene: 4. CDR3 length equals 15 residues. Germline V gives CDR1 SGHRS, CDR2 YFSETQ. The CDR3 here is CASSLSQGAAYEQYF. The CDR3 DNA sequence: TGCGCCAGCAGCTTGTCACAGGGGGCAGCCTACGAGCAGTACTTC. The full variable domain, in which reference TRBV5-1 and TRBJ2-7 provide the parts outside the CDR3, is KAGVTQTPRYLIKTRGQQVTLSCSPISGHRSVSWYQQTPGQGLQFLFEYFSETQRNKGNFPGRFSGRQFSNSRSEMNVSTLELGDSALYLCASSLSQGAAYEQYFGPGTRLTVT.

This chain connects TRBV19 to TRBJ1-2, with TRBD1 identical over 7 bases. Germline values: CDR1 LNHDA, CDR2 SQIVND (reference sequence). The CDR3 loop spans 14 amino acids. J was trimmed by 6 bases and V by 7 bases; bases with no gene match: 11. The CDR3 DNA reads as TGTGCCAGTACGCCTCAGGGGGGGCTGAATGGCTACACCTTC. This sequence encodes CASTPQGGLNGYTF. Combining the CDR3 with reference TRBV19 and TRBJ1-2 gives the whole variable domain DGGITQSPKYLFRKEGQNVTLSCEQNLNHDAMYWYRQDPGQGLRLIYYSQIVNDFQKGDIAEGYSVSREKKESFPLTVTSAQKNPTAFYLCASTPQGGLNGYTFGSGTRLTVV.

This chain uses TRBV6-1 with TRBJ2-3, with D perhaps TRBD1 (6 bases). Per the germline V gene, CDR1 is MNHNS and CDR2 is SASEGT. This CDR3 is built from 14 residues. V gave up 6 bases and J gave up 3 bases, with 13 bases separating them. CDR3 in DNA: TGTGCCAGCAGCTTGGGACACAGGACAGATACGCAGTATTTT. It translates to CASSLGHRTDTQYF.

The J gene is TRBJ2-7, the V gene TRBV11-2; D gene ambiguous. This CDR3 is 14 amino acids long. Trimming pared 3 bases from V and 6 bases from J, leaving 15 bases between. Per germline, CDR1 SGHAT and CDR2 FQNNGV. The CDR3 sequence is CASSLGHHTLEQYF. The CDR3 nucleotides read TGTGCCAGCAGCTTGGGCCATCACACCCTCGAGCAGTACTTC.